This entry features one T cell receptor beta chain sequence. This specimen comes from a study of T cells in localized non-small cell lung cancer. Data came from immunoSEQ multiplex PCR; TCRdb stores just in-frame clones and leaves some out. The sample holds 72,000 or so clones, 80% to 90% seen once. The germline V gene has CDR1 SEHNR and CDR2 FQNEAQ (reference sequence). V gave up 7 bases and J gave up 7 bases, with 19 bases separating them. There are 14 residues in the CDR3. The V call is TRBV7-9, the J call TRBJ1-2; D unresolved. This material consisted of peripheral blood, taken before any cancer treatment. The receptor was isolated from a female donor over 55 with stage I lung adenocarcinoma. The CDR3 DNA reads as TGTGCCAGCACCTTTACGGCCGGGAAAGGTGGCTACACCTTC. As protein: CASTFTAGKGGYTF.